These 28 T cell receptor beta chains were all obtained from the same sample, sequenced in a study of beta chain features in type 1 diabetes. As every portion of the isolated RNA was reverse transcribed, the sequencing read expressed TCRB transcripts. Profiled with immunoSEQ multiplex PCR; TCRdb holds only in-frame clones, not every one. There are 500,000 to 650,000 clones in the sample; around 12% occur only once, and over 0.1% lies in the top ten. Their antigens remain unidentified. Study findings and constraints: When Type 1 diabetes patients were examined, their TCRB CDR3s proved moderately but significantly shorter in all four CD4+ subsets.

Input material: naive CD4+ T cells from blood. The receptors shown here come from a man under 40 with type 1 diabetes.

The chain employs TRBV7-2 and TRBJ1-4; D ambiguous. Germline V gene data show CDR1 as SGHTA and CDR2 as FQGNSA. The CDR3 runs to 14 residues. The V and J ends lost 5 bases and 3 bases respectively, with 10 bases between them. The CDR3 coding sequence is TGTGCCAGCAGCGCGACTGGGGCTAATGAAAAACTGTTTTTT. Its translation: CASSATGANEKLFF.

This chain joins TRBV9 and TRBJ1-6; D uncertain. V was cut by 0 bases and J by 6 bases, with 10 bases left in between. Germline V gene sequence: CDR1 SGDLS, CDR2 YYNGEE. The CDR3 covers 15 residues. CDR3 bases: TGTGCCAGCAGCGTAGGCGGGCAGCCTAATTCACCCCTCCACTTT. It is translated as CASSVGGQPNSPLHF.

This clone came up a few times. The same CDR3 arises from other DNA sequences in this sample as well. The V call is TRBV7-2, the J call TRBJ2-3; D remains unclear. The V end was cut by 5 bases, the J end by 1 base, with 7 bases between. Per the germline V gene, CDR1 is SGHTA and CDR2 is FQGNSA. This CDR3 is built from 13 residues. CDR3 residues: CASSPRGTDTQYF. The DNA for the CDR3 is TGTGCCAGCAGCCCCCGAGGCACAGATACGCAGTATTTT.

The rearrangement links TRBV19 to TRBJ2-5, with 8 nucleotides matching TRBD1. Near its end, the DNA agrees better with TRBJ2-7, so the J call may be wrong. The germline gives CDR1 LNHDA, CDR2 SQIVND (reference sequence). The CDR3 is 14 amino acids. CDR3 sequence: CASSTRTGPYEQYF. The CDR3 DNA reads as TGTGCCAGTAGTACCCGGACAGGGCCCTACGAGCAGTACTTC.

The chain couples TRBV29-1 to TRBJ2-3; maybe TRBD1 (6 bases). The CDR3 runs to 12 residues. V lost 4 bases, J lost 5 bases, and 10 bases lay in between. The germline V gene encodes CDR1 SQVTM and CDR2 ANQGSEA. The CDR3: CSVGTGRDTQYF. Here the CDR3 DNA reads TGCAGCGTTGGTACAGGGAGAGATACGCAGTATTTT.

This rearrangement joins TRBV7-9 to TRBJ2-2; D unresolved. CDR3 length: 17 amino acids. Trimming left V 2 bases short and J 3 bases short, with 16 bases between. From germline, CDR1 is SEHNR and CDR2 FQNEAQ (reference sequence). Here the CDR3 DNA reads TGTGCCAGCAGCTTAACCACAGCTCCCTTTTACACCGGGGAGCTGTTTTTT. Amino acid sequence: CASSLTTAPFYTGELFF.

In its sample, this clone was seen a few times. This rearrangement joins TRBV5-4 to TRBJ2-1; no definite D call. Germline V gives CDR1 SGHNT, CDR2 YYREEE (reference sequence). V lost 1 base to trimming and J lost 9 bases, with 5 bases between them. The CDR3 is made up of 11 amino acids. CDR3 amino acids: CASSLQFEQFF. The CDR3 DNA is TGTGCCAGCAGCTTGCAGTTTGAGCAGTTCTTC.

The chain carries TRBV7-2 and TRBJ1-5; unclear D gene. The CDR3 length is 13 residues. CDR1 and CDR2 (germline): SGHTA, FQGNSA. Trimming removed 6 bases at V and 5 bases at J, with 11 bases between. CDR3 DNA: TGTGCCAGCAGTGCTTGGGGAGATCAGCCCCAGCATTTT. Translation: CASSAWGDQPQHF.

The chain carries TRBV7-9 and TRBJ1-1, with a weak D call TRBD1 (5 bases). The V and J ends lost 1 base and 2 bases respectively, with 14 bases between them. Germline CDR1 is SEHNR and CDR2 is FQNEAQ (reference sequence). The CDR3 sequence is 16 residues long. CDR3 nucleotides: TGTGCCAGCAGCTTAGTGGAGGGGAGAGCTAACACTGAAGCTTTCTTT. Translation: CASSLVEGRANTEAFF. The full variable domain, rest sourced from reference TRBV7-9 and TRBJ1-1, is DTGVSQNPRHKITKRGQNVTFRCDPISEHNRLYWYRQTLGQGPEFLTYFQNEAQLEKSRLLSDRFSAERPKGSFSTLEIQRTEQGDSAMYLCASSLVEGRANTEAFFGQGTRLTVV.

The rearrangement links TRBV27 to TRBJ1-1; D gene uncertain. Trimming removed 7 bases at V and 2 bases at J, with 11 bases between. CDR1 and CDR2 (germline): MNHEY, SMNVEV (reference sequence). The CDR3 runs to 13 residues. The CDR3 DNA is TGTGCCAGCAAGATTATGAGTAACACTGAAGCTTTCTTT. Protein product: CASKIMSNTEAFF.

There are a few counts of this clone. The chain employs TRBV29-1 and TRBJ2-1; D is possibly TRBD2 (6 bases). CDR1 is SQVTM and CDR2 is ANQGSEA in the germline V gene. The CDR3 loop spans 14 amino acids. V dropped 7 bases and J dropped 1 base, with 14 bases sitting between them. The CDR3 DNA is TGCAGCGGCCTCAGCGGGCCTTCCTACAATGAGCAGTTCTTC. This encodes CSGLSGPSYNEQFF.

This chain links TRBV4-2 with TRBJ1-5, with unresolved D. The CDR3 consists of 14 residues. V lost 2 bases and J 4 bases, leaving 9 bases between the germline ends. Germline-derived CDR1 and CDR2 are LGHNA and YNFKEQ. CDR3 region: CASSQTRENQPQHF. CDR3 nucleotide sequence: TGTGCCAGCAGCCAAACGAGGGAAAATCAGCCCCAGCATTTT.

The CDR3 nucleotides read TGTGCCAGCAGTATCCAGGCGGACTCCTACGAGCAGTACTTC. Translating gives CASSIQADSYEQYF. The rearrangement joins TRBV5-5 to TRBJ2-7; D is ambiguous. Germline V CDR1 and CDR2: SGHKS, YYEKEE (reference sequence). CDR3 size: 14 residues. The germline V and J ends were trimmed by 5 bases and 0 bases, with 12 bases remaining between them. The full variable domain, completed using reference TRBV5-5 and TRBJ2-7, is DAGVTQSPTHLIKTRGQQVTLRCSPISGHKSVSWYQQVLGQGPQFIFQYYEKEERGRGNFPDRFSARQFPNYSSELNVNALLLGDSALYLCASSIQADSYEQYFGPGTRLTVT.

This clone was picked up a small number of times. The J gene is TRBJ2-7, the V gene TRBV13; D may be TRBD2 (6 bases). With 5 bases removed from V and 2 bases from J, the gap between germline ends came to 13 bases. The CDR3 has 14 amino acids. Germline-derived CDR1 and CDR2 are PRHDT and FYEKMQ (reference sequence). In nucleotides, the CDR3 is TGTGCCAGCAGCGGGGGGACCTTCACCTACGAGCAGTACTTC. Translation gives CASSGGTFTYEQYF.

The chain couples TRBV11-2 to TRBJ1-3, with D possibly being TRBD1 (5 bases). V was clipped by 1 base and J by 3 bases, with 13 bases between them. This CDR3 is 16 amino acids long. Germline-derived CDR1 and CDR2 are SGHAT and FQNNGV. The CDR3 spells CASSLVPGAGGNTIYF. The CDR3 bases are TGTGCCAGCAGCTTAGTCCCCGGGGCCGGTGGAAACACCATATATTTT.

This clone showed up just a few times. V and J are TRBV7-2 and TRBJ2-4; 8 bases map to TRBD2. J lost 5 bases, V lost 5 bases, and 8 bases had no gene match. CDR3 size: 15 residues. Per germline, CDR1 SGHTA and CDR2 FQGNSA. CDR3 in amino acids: CASSPHGGGQNIQYF. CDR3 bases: TGTGCCAGCAGCCCCCACGGGGGGGGGCAAAACATTCAGTACTTC.

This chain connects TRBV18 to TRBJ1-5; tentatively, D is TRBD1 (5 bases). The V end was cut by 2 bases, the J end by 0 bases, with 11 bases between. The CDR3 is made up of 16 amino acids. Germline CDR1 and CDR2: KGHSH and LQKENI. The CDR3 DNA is TGTGCCAGCTCACCAACAAAGGGGACTAGCAATCAGCCCCAGCATTTT. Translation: CASSPTKGTSNQPQHF.

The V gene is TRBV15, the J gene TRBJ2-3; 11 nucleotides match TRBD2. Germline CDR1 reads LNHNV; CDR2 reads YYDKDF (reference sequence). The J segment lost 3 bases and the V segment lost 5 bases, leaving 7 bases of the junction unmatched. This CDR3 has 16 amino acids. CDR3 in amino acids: CATSGSLAGATDTQYF. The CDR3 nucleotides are TGTGCCACCAGCGGCTCACTAGCGGGGGCAACAGATACGCAGTATTTT. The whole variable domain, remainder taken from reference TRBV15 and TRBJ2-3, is DAMVIQNPRYQVTQFGKPVTLSCSQTLNHNVMYWYQQKSSQAPKLLFHYYDKDFNNEADTPDNFQSRRPNTSFCFLDIRSPGLGDTAMYLCATSGSLAGATDTQYFGPGTRLTVL.

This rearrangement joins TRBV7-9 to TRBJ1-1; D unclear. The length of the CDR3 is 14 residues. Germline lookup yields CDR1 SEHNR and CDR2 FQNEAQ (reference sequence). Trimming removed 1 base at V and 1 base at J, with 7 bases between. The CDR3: CASSLGNENTEAFF. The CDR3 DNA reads TGTGCCAGCAGCTTAGGTAACGAGAACACTGAAGCTTTCTTT.

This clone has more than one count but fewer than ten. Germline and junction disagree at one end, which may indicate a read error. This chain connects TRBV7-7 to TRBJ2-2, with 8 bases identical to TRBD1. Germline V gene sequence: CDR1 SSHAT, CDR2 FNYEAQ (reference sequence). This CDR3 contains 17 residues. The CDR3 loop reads CASSLDQQGEDTGELFF. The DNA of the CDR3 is TGTGCTAGCAGCTTAGATCAACAGGGGGAGGACACCGGGGAGCTGTTTTTT.

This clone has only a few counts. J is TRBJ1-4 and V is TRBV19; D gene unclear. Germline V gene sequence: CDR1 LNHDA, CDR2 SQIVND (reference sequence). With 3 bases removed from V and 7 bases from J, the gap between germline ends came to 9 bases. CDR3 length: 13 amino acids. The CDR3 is CASSISRGEKLFF. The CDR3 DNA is TGTGCCAGTAGTATTAGCCGAGGTGAAAAACTGTTTTTT.

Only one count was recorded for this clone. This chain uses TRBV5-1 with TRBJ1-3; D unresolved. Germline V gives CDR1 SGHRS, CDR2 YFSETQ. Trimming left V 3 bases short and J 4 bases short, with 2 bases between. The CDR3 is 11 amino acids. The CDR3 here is CASSSGNTIYF. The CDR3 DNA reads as TGCGCCAGCAGCTCGGGAAACACCATATATTTT.

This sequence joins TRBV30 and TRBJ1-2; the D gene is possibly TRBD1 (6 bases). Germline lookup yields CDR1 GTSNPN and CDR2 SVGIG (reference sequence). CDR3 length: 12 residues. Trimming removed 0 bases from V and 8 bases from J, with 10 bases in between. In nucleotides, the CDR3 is TGTGCCTGGAGTGTCACAGGGAAAGGCTACACCTTC. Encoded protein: CAWSVTGKGYTF.

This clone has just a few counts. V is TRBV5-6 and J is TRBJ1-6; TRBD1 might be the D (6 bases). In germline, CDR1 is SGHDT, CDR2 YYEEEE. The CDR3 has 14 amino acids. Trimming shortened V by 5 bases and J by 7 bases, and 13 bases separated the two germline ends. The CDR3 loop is CASRSTGPNSPLHF. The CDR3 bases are TGTGCCAGCAGGTCGACAGGTCCGAATTCACCCCTCCACTTT.

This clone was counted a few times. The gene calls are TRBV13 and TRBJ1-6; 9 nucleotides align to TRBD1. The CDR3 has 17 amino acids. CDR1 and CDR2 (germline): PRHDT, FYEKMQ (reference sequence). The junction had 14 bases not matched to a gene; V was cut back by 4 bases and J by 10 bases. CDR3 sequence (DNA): TGTGCCAGCAGCTCCACAGGGGGCGCAGGTTTTGGATCACCCCTCCACTTT. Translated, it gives CASSSTGGAGFGSPLHF.

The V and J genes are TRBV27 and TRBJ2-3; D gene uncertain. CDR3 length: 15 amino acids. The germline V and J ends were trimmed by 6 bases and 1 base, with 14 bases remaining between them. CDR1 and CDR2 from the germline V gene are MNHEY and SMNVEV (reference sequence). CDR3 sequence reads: CASSLRPRGTDTQYF. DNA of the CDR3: TGTGCCAGCAGCTTAAGGCCCCGCGGCACAGATACGCAGTATTTT.

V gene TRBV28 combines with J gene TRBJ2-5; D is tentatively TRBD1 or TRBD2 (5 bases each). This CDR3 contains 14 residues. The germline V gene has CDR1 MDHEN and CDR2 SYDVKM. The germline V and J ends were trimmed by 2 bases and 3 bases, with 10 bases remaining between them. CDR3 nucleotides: TGTGCCAGCAGTTTAGGGGGTAGGGAAGAGACCCAGTACTTC. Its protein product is CASSLGGREETQYF.

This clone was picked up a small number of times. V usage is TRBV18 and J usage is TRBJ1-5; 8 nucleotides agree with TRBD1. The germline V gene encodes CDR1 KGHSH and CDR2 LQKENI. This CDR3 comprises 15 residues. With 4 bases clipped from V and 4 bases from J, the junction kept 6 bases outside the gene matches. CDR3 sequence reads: CASSLMDRENQPQHF. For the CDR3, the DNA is TGTGCCAGCTCACTAATGGACAGGGAAAATCAGCCCCAGCATTTT.